This T cell receptor (beta chain) was obtained from a study of TIL therapy for anti-PD-1-resistant metastatic lung cancer. Sequencing used immunoSEQ v3. Repertoires were generated with immunoSEQ multiplex PCR, while TCRdb's copy carries only in-frame clones and drops some. The sample consists of tens of thousands of clones, over 55% of them appearing once. The time point: pre-treatment sample, taken before nivolumab and TIL therapy. Pleural nodules or supraclavicular lymph nodes made up most of the excised metastases sampled. Sequencing was performed on tumor tissue, taken at baseline. This receptor was obtained from a person aged 25-85 years with non-small cell lung cancer.

The CDR3 nucleotides read TGTGCCAGCAGCTCCGGGACTAGCGGGGGTGGAGAGACCCAGTACTTC. Encoded protein: CASSSGTSGGGETQYF. The rearrangement links TRBV11-1 to TRBJ2-5, with 14 bases matching TRBD2. The V segment lost 4 bases and the J segment 4 bases; nucleotides outside the gene matches: 5. The CDR3 is 16 residues long. CDR1 and CDR2 (germline): SGHAT, FQDESV (reference sequence).